These 7 T cell receptor beta chains came from one sample sequenced in a study of T cell responses to AZD1222 COVID-19 vaccine. The repertoire was sequenced with immunoSEQ multiplex PCR; TCRdb's copy has only in-frame clones and lacks some. Among approximately 110,000 clones, roughly 86% were seen once, and the ten largest hold about 4.5%. The input for sequencing was peripheral blood, taken on day 0 of AZD1222 vaccination. Every receptor here comes from an adult in good health.

The rearrangement links TRBV19 to TRBJ2-5; D is uncertain. V was clipped by 4 bases and J by 0 bases, with 6 bases between them. From germline, CDR1 is LNHDA and CDR2 SQIVND (reference sequence). The CDR3 is made up of 13 amino acids. CDR3 amino acids: CASSKMDQETQYF. The CDR3 coding sequence is TGTGCCAGTAGTAAAATGGACCAAGAGACCCAGTACTTC. Combining the CDR3 with reference TRBV19 and TRBJ2-5 gives the whole variable domain DGGITQSPKYLFRKEGQNVTLSCEQNLNHDAMYWYRQDPGQGLRLIYYSQIVNDFQKGDIAEGYSVSREKKESFPLTVTSAQKNPTAFYLCASSKMDQETQYFGPGTRLLVL.

The sample holds one count of this clone. The chain has TRBV9 and TRBJ2-7; D ambiguous. The V gene's germline CDR1 is SGDLS and CDR2 YYNGEE. V was trimmed by 4 bases and J by 3 bases, leaving 14 bases between them. CDR3 length: 14 residues. The CDR3 nucleotides are TGTGCCAGCAGCCCGCGACGGAATCACTACGAGCAGTACTTC. Translating gives CASSPRRNHYEQYF.

This clone occurred a few times. The chain links TRBV4-2 to TRBJ2-1; D gene unclear. Looked up from germline, CDR1 is LGHNA and CDR2 is YNFKEQ. The length of the CDR3 is 16 residues. Trimming pared 1 base from V and 2 bases from J, leaving 12 bases between. CDR3 in DNA: TGTGCCAGCAGCCAAGTTAGTGCCTGGGCCTACAATGAGCAGTTCTTC. This gives the protein CASSQVSAWAYNEQFF.

The sample holds a few counts of this clone. This chain connects TRBV7-8 to TRBJ2-6, with 12 bases lining up with TRBD2. CDR1 and CDR2 from the germline V gene are SGHVS and FQNEAQ. With 5 bases clipped from V and 0 bases from J, the junction kept 11 bases outside the gene matches. CDR3 length: 20 residues. CDR3 sequence: CASSPYRGLAGISGANVLTF. In DNA form, the CDR3 reads TGTGCCAGCAGCCCATACCGTGGACTAGCGGGAATCTCTGGGGCCAACGTCCTGACTTTC.

The genes are TRBV2 and TRBJ1-5; 10 bases map to TRBD1. Germline CDR1 reads SNHLY; CDR2 reads FYNNEI. V was clipped by 6 bases and J by 4 bases; unmatched bases: 6. The CDR3 has 15 residues. In nucleotides, the CDR3 is TGTGCCAGCAGCGATGACAGGGGGCTTAATCAGCCCCAGCATTTT. Its translation is CASSDDRGLNQPQHF.

This rearrangement joins TRBV18 to TRBJ1-5; weak D call: TRBD1 (5 bases). In germline, CDR1 is KGHSH, CDR2 LQKENI. The V end lost 2 bases, the J end lost 6 bases, and 8 bases lay between the germline ends. The CDR3 spans 13 residues. As DNA, the CDR3 is TGTGCCAGCTCACCAGGGGGAGGTCAGCCCCAGCATTTT. Translation: CASSPGGGQPQHF.

This chain joins TRBV10-2 and TRBJ2-1, with D perhaps assigned TRBD1 or TRBD2 (5 bases each). CDR3 length: 11 amino acids. Looked up from germline, CDR1 is WSHSY and CDR2 is SAAADI. Trimming took 4 bases from V and 12 from J, leaving 10 bases between them. The CDR3 here is CASSAPGRQFF. CDR3 in DNA: TGCGCCAGCAGTGCGCCGGGACGGCAGTTCTTC.